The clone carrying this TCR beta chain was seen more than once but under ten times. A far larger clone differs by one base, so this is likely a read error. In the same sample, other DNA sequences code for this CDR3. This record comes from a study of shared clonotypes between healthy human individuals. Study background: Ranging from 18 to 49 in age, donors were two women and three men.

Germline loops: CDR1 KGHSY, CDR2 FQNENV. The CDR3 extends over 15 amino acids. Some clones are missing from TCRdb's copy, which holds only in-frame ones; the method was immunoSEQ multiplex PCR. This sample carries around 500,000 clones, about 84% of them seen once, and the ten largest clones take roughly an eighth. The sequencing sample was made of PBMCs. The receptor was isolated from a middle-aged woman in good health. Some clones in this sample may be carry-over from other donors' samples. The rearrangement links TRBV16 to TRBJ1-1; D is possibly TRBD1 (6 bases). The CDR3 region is CASSQLRGRNTEAFF. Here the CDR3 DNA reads TGCGCCAGCAGCCAATTGAGGGGGAGGAACACTGAAGCTTTCTTT.